This T cell receptor beta chain was sequenced in a study of shared clonotypes between healthy human individuals. General observations from the study: The low donor count limited represented genetic and exposure-history diversity.

Trimming removed 0 bases at V and 4 bases at J, with 11 bases between. There are 14 residues in the CDR3. Germline V gene data show CDR1 as SGHRS and CDR2 as YFSETQ. About this clone itself: Its antigen is still unknown. The sample has other DNA sequences that encode this CDR3 too.

Profiling relied on immunoSEQ multiplex PCR, and the TCRdb table lists in-frame clones only, not all of them. The top ten hold 0.4% to 0.55% of the sample, which has over 1.5 million clones, approximately 98% seen once. Sequencing was performed on naive CD4+ T cells sorted from blood. Subset: CD45RA+ positively selected. V usage is TRBV5-1 and J usage is TRBJ2-7; D might be TRBD1 (6 bases). The TCR originated in a man aged 25 to 45 in good health. CDR3 nucleotide sequence: TGCGCCAGCAGCTTGGTTTCAGGGGCTTACGAGCAGTACTTC. Protein sequence: CASSLVSGAYEQYF. Together with reference TRBV5-1 and TRBJ2-7, the CDR3 gives the full variable domain: KAGVTQTPRYLIKTRGQQVTLSCSPISGHRSVSWYQQTPGQGLQFLFEYFSETQRNKGNFPGRFSGRQFSNSRSEMNVSTLELGDSALYLCASSLVSGAYEQYFGPGTRLTVT.